The rows below give T cell receptor beta chains drawn from one sample of a study of neoadjuvant anti-PD-1 for oral cavity cancer. Measured with immunoSEQ multiplex PCR; TCRdb has only the in-frame clones, and not every one. The table lists some 71,000 clones, around four fifths of them singletons, with about 3.7% in the top ten. The sequences come from PBMCs, collected before nivolumab (anti-PD-1) treatment. Receptors originate from a person aged 35-79 years with oral cavity squamous cell carcinoma. Each CDR3 is given with its conserved first and last residue. D genes are given only for firm matches. A clone size is listed for some rows: how often the clone was seen (once, few, many), or a class if it is expanded.

size: few
D: -
V: TRBV5-5
J: TRBJ1-2
CDR3: CASSLGITTNYGYTF
DNA: TGTGCCAGCAGCTTGGGGATCACCACTAACTATGGCTACACCTTC

size: -
D: TRBD1
V: TRBV10-3
J: TRBJ1-1
CDR3: CATSPGGSDTEAFF
DNA: TGTGCCACGAGCCCAGGGGGCTCGGACACTGAAGCTTTCTTT

size: once
D: -
V: TRBV6-1
J: TRBJ2-7
CDR3: CASSVDAPNFSYEQYF
DNA: TGTGCCAGCAGTGTTGATGCGCCAAACTTCTCCTACGAGCAGTACTTC

size: -
D: TRBD2
V: TRBV10-3
J: TRBJ2-3
CDR3: CASGPGLADGTDTQYF
DNA: TGTGCCTCCGGCCCGGGACTAGCGGATGGCACAGATACGCAGTATTTT

size: few
D: -
V: TRBV2
J: TRBJ1-1
CDR3: CASSVLRNTEAFF
DNA: TGTGCCAGCAGTGTTCTCCGGAACACTGAAGCTTTCTTT

size: -
D: TRBD1
V: TRBV7-8
J: TRBJ1-5
CDR3: CASRLGGRTGLYQPQHF
DNA: TGTGCCAGCAGATTAGGTGGCAGGACAGGACTTTATCAGCCCCAGCATTTT

size: -
D: -
V: TRBV6-5
J: TRBJ1-1
CDR3: CASSRGQKMNTEAFF
DNA: TGTGCCAGCAGTAGAGGACAGAAAATGAACACTGAAGCTTTCTTT

size: -
D: TRBD1
V: TRBV6-1
J: TRBJ1-5
CDR3: CASAGTGFSVQPQHF
DNA: TGTGCCAGCGCCGGGACAGGGTTTTCGGTTCAGCCCCAGCATTTT

size: -
D: TRBD1
V: TRBV5-1
J: TRBJ2-2
CDR3: CASSSGTGGFGELFF
DNA: TGCGCCAGCAGTTCCGGGACAGGGGGTTTCGGGGAGCTGTTTTTT

size: -
D: -
V: TRBV30
J: TRBJ1-2
CDR3: CAYSVRIDGYTF
DNA: TGTGCCTACTCGGTTAGGATCGATGGCTACACCTTC

size: -
D: -
V: TRBV7-9
J: TRBJ2-6
CDR3: CASSPLPDYYSGANVLTF
DNA: TGTGCCAGCAGCCCTTTACCAGATTATTACTCTGGGGCCAACGTCCTGACTTTC

size: -
D: -
V: TRBV4-1
J: TRBJ1-6
CDR3: CASSQGLFPLHF
DNA: TGCGCCAGCAGCCAAGGCCTATTCCCCCTCCACTTT

size: few
D: TRBD1
V: TRBV27
J: TRBJ1-5
CDR3: CASQAGTGGRFYQPQHF
DNA: TGTGCCAGCCAAGCCGGGACAGGGGGTCGGTTTTATCAGCCCCAGCATTTT

size: -
D: TRBD1
V: TRBV29-1
J: TRBJ1-3
CDR3: CSVEDRVFSGNTIYF
DNA: TGCAGCGTGGAGGACAGGGTTTTCTCTGGAAACACCATATATTTT

size: few
D: -
V: TRBV4-1
J: TRBJ1-2
CDR3: CASSQRGPTNYGYTF
DNA: TGCGCCAGCAGCCAAAGGGGACCGACTAACTATGGCTACACCTTC

size: -
D: TRBD1
V: TRBV6-5
J: TRBJ2-1
CDR3: CASTYSRGLQFNEQFF
DNA: TGTGCCAGCACTTACTCGAGGGGGCTACAGTTTAATGAGCAGTTCTTC

size: -
D: -
V: TRBV7-9
J: TRBJ2-3
CDR3: CASSLGQATSTDTQYF
DNA: TGTGCCAGCAGCTTAGGGCAGGCAACCAGCACAGATACGCAGTATTTT

size: -
D: -
V: TRBV13
J: TRBJ2-3
CDR3: CAGTGKGIHTDTQYF
DNA: TGTGCCGGTACAGGGAAAGGAATACACACAGATACGCAGTATTTT

size: once
D: -
V: TRBV7-2
J: TRBJ2-5
CDR3: CASSPYGGAQYF
DNA: TGTGCCAGCAGCCCTTATGGAGGGGCCCAGTACTTC

size: -
D: -
V: TRBV5-1
J: TRBJ2-6
CDR3: CASSPKGGSGANVLTF
DNA: TGCGCCAGCAGCCCGAAGGGGGGTTCTGGGGCCAACGTCCTGACTTTC

size: few
D: TRBD1
V: TRBV30
J: TRBJ1-4
CDR3: CAWSVGTGRIAELFF
DNA: TGTGCCTGGAGTGTCGGGACAGGCCGTATCGCGGAACTGTTTTTT

size: -
D: -
V: TRBV19
J: TRBJ2-6
CDR3: CASSIQGLADGANVLTF
DNA: TGTGCCAGTAGTATACAGGGGTTGGCGGACGGGGCCAACGTCCTGACTTTC

size: -
D: TRBD1
V: TRBV19
J: TRBJ1-5
CDR3: CASTGQGWQPQHF
DNA: TGTGCCAGTACGGGACAGGGATGGCAGCCCCAGCATTTT

size: -
D: -
V: TRBV7-9
J: TRBJ2-2
CDR3: CASSAGQPFSTGELFF
DNA: TGTGCCAGCAGCGCCGGACAGCCCTTTTCCACCGGGGAGCTGTTTTTT

size: -
D: -
V: TRBV11-3
J: TRBJ2-7
CDR3: CASSFRDGGEQYF
DNA: TGTGCCAGCAGCTTCCGGGACGGTGGCGAGCAGTACTTC

size: once
D: -
V: TRBV28
J: TRBJ2-1
CDR3: CASSFGGAGHNEQFF
DNA: TGTGCCAGCAGTTTTGGTGGGGCCGGTCACAATGAGCAGTTCTTC

size: -
D: -
V: TRBV4-1
J: TRBJ2-3
CDR3: CASSQLPATTDTQYF
DNA: TGCGCCAGCAGCCAATTACCAGCAACCACAGATACGCAGTATTTT

size: -
D: TRBD2
V: TRBV10-2
J: TRBJ2-3
CDR3: CASSPWTSGRAETQYF
DNA: TGCGCCAGCAGTCCCTGGACTAGCGGGAGGGCCGAAACGCAGTATTTT